Below, 27 T cell receptor beta chains from the same sample are listed, as sequenced in a study of T cell repertoires in cytomegalovirus infection (dated by TCRdb to between 2019 and 2020). The treatment or condition label, as the study defines it: in vitro stimulation with specific CMV peptide epitopes to enrich CMV-specific T cells. For these TCRs, the target antigens are not known. The data were produced on an Illumina HiSeq 1500. The public reads were reprocessed in TCRdb via fastp at Q25 and MiXCR, keeping in-frame beta chains. One record per CDR3 amino acid sequence lists the most common genes and DNA. This sample has 900,000 to 950,000 distinct CDR3 sequences in its table, and 31% of those were observed once. 13% of the sample is taken by the ten largest. The sample consisted of cultured CD8+ T cells from PBMCs, taken from culture after CMV antigen stimulation. These receptors came from a human donor in good health (CMV status not recorded). Some clones in this sample may be carry-over from other donors' samples.

This clonotype is labeled as large (0.1 to 1%). This chain links TRBV27 with TRBJ1-5; D not resolved. V gave up 6 bases and J gave up 4 bases, with 10 bases separating them. CDR1 and CDR2 (germline): MNHEY, SMNVEV (reference sequence). This CDR3 has 13 residues. The CDR3 DNA is TGTGCCAGCAGCCCCTCGAGGAATCAGCCCCAGCATTTT. It translates to CASSPSRNQPQHF.

V gene TRBV19 combines with J gene TRBJ1-2, with D possibly TRBD1 on 6 matching bases. The CDR3 contains 16 residues. Per germline, CDR1 LNHDA and CDR2 SQIVND (reference sequence). V shed 5 bases and J shed 0 bases, with 16 bases lying between them. CDR3 in amino acids: CASSEGGLPSNYGYTF. As DNA, the CDR3 is TGTGCCAGTAGTGAGGGGGGCCTGCCTTCTAACTATGGCTACACCTTC.

This clonotype has a handful of counts. This chain joins TRBV12-3 or TRBV12-4 and TRBJ2-7, with TRBD1 matching 8 bases. This CDR3 region has 15 residues. The ends lost 0 bases at V and 3 bases at J; junction bases unmatched: 4. CDR3 sequence reads: CASSLAGQGHYEQYF. Here the CDR3 DNA reads TGTGCCAGCAGTTTAGCAGGACAGGGTCACTACGAGCAGTACTTC.

This clonotype was seen at least ten times. This sequence joins TRBV7-6 and TRBJ2-1; no clear D. V was trimmed by 1 base and J by 0 bases, leaving 7 bases between them. Germline CDR1 reads SGHVS; CDR2 reads FNYEAQ. The CDR3 has 15 amino acids. The CDR3 is CASSLEDLSYNEQFF. Here the CDR3 DNA reads TGTGCCAGCAGCTTAGAAGACCTCTCCTACAATGAGCAGTTCTTC.

There are many counts of this clonotype. The rearrangement links TRBV7-8 to TRBJ1-1; D is unresolved. The CDR3 is 14 residues long. The V end was cut by 3 bases, the J end by 0 bases, with 8 bases between. The V gene's germline CDR1 is SGHVS and CDR2 FQNEAQ. CDR3 in amino acids: CASSFRTVNTEAFF. CDR3 nucleotides: TGTGCCAGCAGCTTCCGGACGGTGAACACTGAAGCTTTCTTT. The full variable domain, with the rest looked up from reference TRBV7-8 and TRBJ1-1, is GAGVSQSPRYKVAKRGQDVALRCDPISGHVSLFWYQQALGQGPEFLTYFQNEAQLDKSGLPSDRFFAERPEGSVSTLKIQRTQQEDSAVYLCASSFRTVNTEAFFGQGTRLTVV.

The chain carries TRBV14 and TRBJ2-2, with 8 positions matching TRBD2. The CDR3 contains 15 residues. The germline CDR1 and CDR2 sequences are SGHDN and FVKESK. V gave up 0 bases and J gave up 4 bases; unmatched junction bases: 1. The CDR3 protein is CASSQELAATGELFF. The CDR3 nucleotides are TGTGCCAGCAGCCAAGAACTAGCGGCCACCGGGGAGCTGTTTTTT.

V gene TRBV4-1 combines with J gene TRBJ2-2; D is ambiguous. The germline CDR1 and CDR2 sequences are MGHRA and YSYEKL. This CDR3 spans 15 amino acids. V lost 1 base, J lost 5 bases, and 11 bases lay in between. As DNA, the CDR3 is TGCGCCAGCAGCCAAGTTACTGACCTGACCGGGGAGCTGTTTTTT. This gives the protein CASSQVTDLTGELFF.

This clonotype was detected a few times. The chain is built from TRBV7-9 and TRBJ2-7, with TRBD2 identical over 13 bases. The V gene end was trimmed by 5 bases and the J gene end by 6 bases; junction bases not matched to a gene: 7. This CDR3 has 15 amino acids. The V gene's germline CDR1 is SEHNR and CDR2 FQNEAQ (reference sequence). In nucleotides, the CDR3 is TGTGCCAGCAGCCAACTAGCGGGGGGGGTAAGCGAGCAGTACGTC. Its protein product is CASSQLAGGVSEQYV.

This clonotype has just a few counts. The chain joins TRBV28 to TRBJ1-6, with no clear D. Per the germline V gene, CDR1 is MDHEN and CDR2 is SYDVKM. V dropped 3 bases and J dropped 7 bases, with 13 bases sitting between them. This CDR3 has 15 amino acids. CDR3 coding DNA: TGTGCCAGCAGTTTCCCCCGGGATTGGAATTCACCCCTCCACTTT. It is translated as CASSFPRDWNSPLHF.

This clonotype was recorded a few times. The chain employs TRBV7-9 and TRBJ1-1; possibly TRBD1 for D (5 bases). Germline V gene sequence: CDR1 SEHNR, CDR2 FQNEAQ (reference sequence). The V end lost 6 bases, the J end lost 6 bases, and 11 bases lay between the germline ends. This CDR3 spans 12 amino acids. The CDR3 DNA follows: TGTGCCAGCAGGGCGGGGGGAGCTGAAGCTTTCTTT. As protein: CASRAGGAEAFF.

The sample holds a few counts of this clonotype. J is TRBJ2-2 and V is TRBV7-9; D remains unclear. V lost 5 bases and J 6 bases, leaving 13 bases between the germline ends. Germline CDR1 is SEHNR and CDR2 is FQNEAQ (reference sequence). This CDR3 region has 14 residues. CDR3 loop: CASSPTDAAGELFF. In DNA, the CDR3 is TGTGCCAGCAGCCCAACGGACGCGGCCGGGGAGCTGTTTTTT.

Note on this clonotype: A much larger clone is a single base away; this may be a read error. This rearrangement joins TRBV7-9 to TRBJ1-2; 7 nucleotides align to TRBD1. V shed 2 bases, J shed 8 bases, and the junction held 11 bases outside the gene matches. Germline CDR1 reads SEHNR; CDR2 reads FQNEAQ (reference sequence). The CDR3 extends over 15 amino acids. The CDR3 nucleotides are TGTGCCAGCAGCTTACGAGACAGGGAGCTGAGGGGCTACACCTTC. Encoded protein: CASSLRDRELRGYTF.

The chain combines TRBV24-1 with TRBJ2-3, with 7 nucleotides matching TRBD2. The CDR3 runs to 14 residues. Germline assignment: CDR1 KGHDR and CDR2 SFDVKD. V was clipped by 9 bases and J by 7 bases; unmatched bases: 12. The CDR3 nucleotides read TGTGCCACCTCAGCAGCTAGCGGTTGGAATACGCAGTATTTT. It is translated as CATSAASGWNTQYF.

This chain connects TRBV10-3 to TRBJ2-7; 8 bases agree with TRBD2. Germline CDR1 ENHRY, CDR2 SYGVKD. The CDR3 has 14 residues. The J segment lost 1 base and the V segment lost 2 bases, leaving 1 base of the junction unmatched. CDR3 in amino acids: CAISERGGSYEQYV. The CDR3 bases are TGTGCCATCAGTGAGCGGGGGGGATCCTACGAGCAGTACGTC.

This clonotype was counted a few times. The chain combines TRBV11-3 with TRBJ2-7; tentatively, D is TRBD2 (6 bases). There are 15 residues in the CDR3. In germline, CDR1 is SGHNT, CDR2 YENEEA. V shed 5 bases and J shed 3 bases, with 17 bases lying between them. The CDR3 reads CASSPPNSGYYEQYF. The CDR3 nucleotides read TGTGCCAGCAGCCCCCCCAATAGCGGCTACTACGAGCAGTACTTC.

This clonotype appeared once. The rearrangement uses TRBV12-5 and TRBJ2-7; no definite D call. Germline V gives CDR1 LGHNT, CDR2 FRNRAP. V was clipped by 5 bases and J by 2 bases, with 10 bases between them. CDR3 length equals 13 residues. The CDR3 nucleotides read TGTGCTAGTGGTCCCGACGGCCCCTACGAGCAGTACTTC. Translation: CASGPDGPYEQYF.

The DNA of the CDR3 is TGTGCTAGTGGTTTTCACTCCGGGGGGTCGGCCTACAATGAGCAGTTCTTC. As protein: CASGFHSGGSAYNEQFF. The chain uses TRBV12-5 and TRBJ2-1, with 7 bases matching TRBD2. The CDR3 runs 17 residues. V shed 3 bases and J 2 bases; nucleotides not matched to a gene: 10. Germline assignment: CDR1 LGHNT and CDR2 FRNRAP.

This chain links TRBV7-9 with TRBJ2-7; D gene ambiguous. Trimming removed 3 bases from V and 6 bases from J, with 33 bases in between. The CDR3 loop spans 20 amino acids. Germline CDR1 reads SEHNR; CDR2 reads FQNEAQ (reference sequence). The DNA for the CDR3 is TGTGCCAGCAGCTTTTTCCTCGAGAACAGTAGATCGTCCTACTTGCTCGAGCAGTACTTC. Protein: CASSFFLENSRSSYLLEQYF.

This clonotype was observed a few times. V usage is TRBV28 and J usage is TRBJ2-3; D is possibly TRBD2 (7 bases). The CDR3 has 17 amino acids. Germline-derived CDR1 and CDR2 are MDHEN and SYDVKM. Deletions cut 5 bases from V and 7 bases from J, with 25 bases between. The CDR3: CASSTPSVGGPFYTQYF. In DNA, the CDR3 is TGTGCCAGCAGTACCCCCAGCGTGGGGGGGCCTTTCTATACGCAGTATTTT. Looking up the rest from reference TRBV28 and TRBJ2-3 gives the full variable domain: DVKVTQSSRYLVKRTGEKVFLECVQDMDHENMFWYRQDPGLGLRLIYFSYDVKMKEKGDIPEGYSVSREKKERFSLILESASTNQTSMYLCASSTPSVGGPFYTQYFGPGTRLTVL.

This sequence joins TRBV12-5 and TRBJ2-1; 11 bases align to TRBD2. Germline values: CDR1 LGHNT, CDR2 FRNRAP. V was pared by 1 base and J by 7 bases, with 9 bases of the junction left unmatched. The CDR3 extends over 17 amino acids. This CDR3 is CASGLGLAGGLENEQFF. CDR3 nucleotide sequence: TGTGCTAGTGGTTTGGGCTTAGCGGGGGGGCTTGAAAATGAGCAGTTCTTC.

A remark on this clonotype: The junction and the germline gene differ at one end; a read error may be behind it. The chain has TRBV7-4 and TRBJ1-1, with 7 bases identical to TRBD1. CDR3 length equals 16 residues. Germline CDR1 is SGHVT and CDR2 is SQSDAQ. The CDR3 coding sequence is TGCGCCAGCAGCGAAGAAGGGATCAGGGGGTCCACTGAAGCTTTCTTT. Encoded protein: CASSEEGIRGSTEAFF.

J is TRBJ2-1 and V is TRBV19; no clear D gene. The CDR3 loop spans 13 amino acids. From germline, CDR1 is LNHDA and CDR2 SQIVND (reference sequence). V lost 5 bases to trimming and J lost 5 bases, with 10 bases between them. The chain's CDR3 is CASSLDPDNEQFF. CDR3 nucleotides: TGTGCCAGTAGTCTTGATCCGGACAATGAGCAGTTCTTC.

The chain uses TRBV20-1 and TRBJ2-6, with no clear D. CDR1 DFQATT and CDR2 SNEGSKA come from the germline V gene (reference sequence). V dropped 6 bases and J dropped 1 base, with 10 bases sitting between them. CDR3 length: 14 amino acids. CDR3 residues: CSASGLSGANVLTF. The DNA for the CDR3 is TGCAGTGCGAGTGGTCTATCTGGGGCCAACGTCCTGACTTTC.

The chain recombines TRBV5-4 with TRBJ1-1; 10 nucleotides match TRBD1. The germline gives CDR1 SGHNT, CDR2 YYREEE (reference sequence). V shed 2 bases and J 1 base; nucleotides not matched to a gene: 2. CDR3 length equals 15 residues. CDR3 bases: TGTGCCAGCAGCTTCGACAGGGGGCCGAACACTGAAGCTTTCTTT. Its translation: CASSFDRGPNTEAFF.

This clonotype appeared a few times. The chain recombines TRBV4-2 with TRBJ1-6; 7 bases line up with TRBD1. The CDR3 contains 17 residues. Losses at the gene ends were 0 bases for V and 5 bases for J; bases not matched to a gene: 7. Germline CDR1 and CDR2: LGHNA and YNFKEQ. CDR3 loop: CASSQDTGQYHNSPLHF. The CDR3 nucleotides are TGTGCCAGCAGCCAAGATACGGGACAGTACCATAATTCACCCCTCCACTTT.

V is TRBV15 and J is TRBJ1-4; possibly TRBD1 for D (5 bases). V was pared by 0 bases and J by 4 bases, with 9 bases between. Germline CDR1 is LNHNV and CDR2 is YYDKDF (reference sequence). The CDR3 sequence is 15 residues long. The CDR3 spells CATSRDGQGNEKLFF. DNA for the CDR3: TGTGCCACCAGCAGAGATGGGCAGGGTAATGAAAAACTGTTTTTT.

This clonotype was counted once. The chain couples TRBV29-1 to TRBJ1-1, with D unresolved. CDR3 length: 13 residues. Germline assignment: CDR1 SQVTM and CDR2 ANQGSEA. V dropped 3 bases and J dropped 0 bases, with 8 bases sitting between them. Here the CDR3 DNA reads TGCAGCGTTGATGGTCCGATGAACACTGAAGCTTTCTTT. Translation: CSVDGPMNTEAFF.